The present T cell receptor beta chain was sequenced within a study of blood T cell repertoires in COVID-19. Study summary: The cDNA or gDNA used as material had been derived from T cells, B-cell-depleted T cells, or PBMCs.

Profiled with immunoSEQ multiplex PCR; TCRdb holds only in-frame clones, not every one. This sample yields roughly 190,000 clones, of which less than 85% are seen a single time; under 6.5% belongs to the top ten. CDR1 and CDR2 (germline): LGHNA, YSLEER. The V segment lost 1 base and the J segment 3 bases; nucleotides outside the gene matches: 3. The CDR3 loop spans 15 amino acids. All enrollees were about 18 to 89 years old and from around 25 US areas. Participants were placed into cohorts based on the clinical history they reported. The chain links TRBV4-3 to TRBJ2-7, with 10 bases identical to TRBD2. This TCR came from a woman between 55 and 75 years old with acute COVID-19. Sequenced: PBMCs or T cells enriched from blood (not recorded which). For the CDR3, the DNA is TGCGCCAGCAGCCAAGTACTAGCGGGAAGCTACGAGCAGTACTTC. Its translation: CASSQVLAGSYEQYF.